This entry lists 22 T cell receptor beta chains sequenced from one sample in a study of blood T cell repertoires in COVID-19. This table comes from immunoSEQ multiplex PCR, and its TCRdb copy is limited to in-frame clones, with some not included. The repertoire holds around 79,000 clones, with 88% as singletons. The source material was peripheral blood. The receptors originated from a human donor in a cohort sampled during active COVID-19.

The J gene is TRBJ1-2, the V gene TRBV5-4, with TRBD1 identical over 8 bases. The CDR3 has 15 amino acids. Germline-derived CDR1 and CDR2 are SGHNT and YYREEE (reference sequence). V trimming: 2 bases; J trimming: 4 bases; junction bases outside the gene matches: 7. The CDR3 nucleotides read TGTGCCAGCAGCTTTCCCGACAGGGGATTCTATGGCTACACCTTC. This sequence encodes CASSFPDRGFYGYTF.

This clone was seen once. The rearrangement links TRBV9 to TRBJ2-2, with D possibly TRBD1 on 5 matching bases. Looked up from germline, CDR1 is SGDLS and CDR2 is YYNGEE. Trimming left V 0 bases short and J 1 base short, with 10 bases between. The CDR3 covers 16 residues. In nucleotides, the CDR3 is TGTGCCAGCAGCGTAGCCCCACAGGAGAACACCGGGGAGCTGTTTTTT. Protein product: CASSVAPQENTGELFF.

V gene TRBV5-1 combines with J gene TRBJ1-3, with unresolved D. The length of the CDR3 is 14 residues. Germline values: CDR1 SGHRS, CDR2 YFSETQ. The V end lost 2 bases, the J end lost 0 bases, and 6 bases lay between the germline ends. CDR3 bases: TGCGCCAGCAGCTTCGCAGGCTCTGGAAACACCATATATTTT. Translated, it gives CASSFAGSGNTIYF.

The V call is TRBV18, the J call TRBJ2-7; 8 bases match TRBD2. The CDR3 is 15 amino acids. CDR1 KGHSH and CDR2 LQKENI come from the germline V gene. With 3 bases clipped from V and 2 bases from J, the junction kept 6 bases outside the gene matches. In nucleotides, the CDR3 is TGTGCCAGCTCACCTTCGGGGGGGGTTGCCTACGAGCAGTACTTC. Amino acid sequence: CASSPSGGVAYEQYF.

This chain connects TRBV7-8 to TRBJ2-7, with unresolved D. CDR3 length: 13 amino acids. Looked up from germline, CDR1 is SGHVS and CDR2 is FQNEAQ. Trimming removed 0 bases at V and 4 bases at J, with 7 bases between. The CDR3 loop is CASSLARPYEQYF. CDR3 in DNA: TGTGCCAGCAGCTTAGCCAGGCCTTACGAGCAGTACTTC.

This sequence joins TRBV6-2 or TRBV6-3 and TRBJ2-7; the match to TRBD1 covers 8 bases. The CDR3 runs 14 residues. The J segment lost 1 base and the V segment lost 5 bases, leaving 4 bases of the junction unmatched. Germline-derived CDR1 and CDR2 are MNHEY and SVGEGT. CDR3 sequence (DNA): TGTGCCAGCAGTGACAGGGGCCTTTCCTACGAGCAGTACTTC. It specifies CASSDRGLSYEQYF.

This clone appeared a single time. The chain couples TRBV6-5 to TRBJ2-1, with D tentatively TRBD2 (6 bases). This CDR3 spans 14 amino acids. With 6 bases removed from V and 3 bases from J, the gap between germline ends came to 12 bases. CDR1 MNHEY and CDR2 SVGAGI come from the germline V gene. The DNA for the CDR3 is TGTGCCAGCAGCGGGAGTTACTTCTACAATGAGCAGTTCTTC. Encoded protein: CASSGSYFYNEQFF.

The V gene is TRBV4-1, the J gene TRBJ1-2; D call uncertain. Deletions cut 0 bases from V and 5 bases from J, with 10 bases between. The length of the CDR3 is 14 residues. The germline V gene encodes CDR1 MGHRA and CDR2 YSYEKL. The CDR3 protein is CASSQDTANYGYTF. The CDR3 DNA sequence: TGCGCCAGCAGCCAAGATACAGCCAATTATGGCTACACCTTC.

This clone was detected a few times. The chain couples TRBV4-2 to TRBJ1-1; 9 nucleotides match TRBD1. J lost 0 bases, V lost 2 bases, and 7 bases had no gene match. The CDR3 is made up of 17 amino acids. Germline V gene sequence: CDR1 LGHNA, CDR2 YNFKEQ. The CDR3 protein is CASSQIGTGKVNTEAFF. In DNA, the CDR3 is TGTGCCAGCAGCCAAATCGGGACAGGGAAGGTGAACACTGAAGCTTTCTTT.

The chain joins TRBV30 to TRBJ2-2; 9 bases are a match to TRBD1. Germline V gene lookup returns CDR1 GTSNPN and CDR2 SVGIG (reference sequence). This CDR3 is built from 14 residues. The junction had 7 bases not matched to a gene; V was cut back by 7 bases and J by 4 bases. In DNA, the CDR3 is TGTGCCTCGACAGGGGGTAAGGGCACCGGGGAGCTGTTTTTT. Protein: CASTGGKGTGELFF.

This clone was counted at least ten times. The chain links TRBV3-1 (or the pseudogene TRBV3-2) to TRBJ2-7; 8 nucleotides agree with TRBD1. This CDR3 is built from 16 residues. The germline gives CDR1 LGHDT, CDR2 YNNKEL (reference sequence). V shed 1 base and J 4 bases; nucleotides not matched to a gene: 9. The CDR3 is CASSQGPRDRGYEQYF. CDR3 nucleotide sequence: TGTGCCAGCAGCCAAGGCCCCCGAGACAGGGGTTACGAGCAGTACTTC.

V is TRBV27 and J is TRBJ2-4; 8 bases fit TRBD1. The germline CDR1 and CDR2 sequences are MNHEY and SMNVEV (reference sequence). The trim removed 8 bases at V and 1 base at J, leaving 19 bases unmatched. This CDR3 has 19 amino acids. Written as DNA, the CDR3 is TGTGCCAGCTCTCTCAAATCAGGGGGCTCAGTTTGGGCCAAAAACATTCAGTACTTC. Protein: CASSLKSGGSVWAKNIQYF.

The chain's CDR3 is CASSQDRPSGRIYEQYF. CDR3 DNA sequence: TGTGCCAGCAGCCAAGATCGTCCTAGCGGGAGAATCTACGAGCAGTACTTC. The rearrangement links TRBV3-1 (or the pseudogene TRBV3-2) to TRBJ2-7; 10 bases match TRBD2. The germline CDR1 and CDR2 sequences are LGHDT and YNNKEL (reference sequence). CDR3 length: 17 amino acids. V shed 0 bases and J 3 bases; nucleotides not matched to a gene: 8.

This clone appeared once. The chain links TRBV10-3 to TRBJ1-1; D gene ambiguous. Germline CDR1 is ENHRY and CDR2 is SYGVKD. Deletions cut 9 bases from V and 2 bases from J, with 13 bases between. This CDR3 comprises 13 residues. The CDR3, as DNA: TGTGCCATAAGCCGCGTTACCAACACTGAAGCTTTCTTT. It translates to CAISRVTNTEAFF.

J is TRBJ2-3 and V is TRBV30; the match to TRBD1 covers 7 bases. CDR1 is GTSNPN and CDR2 is SVGIG in the germline V gene (reference sequence). Losses at the gene ends were 3 bases for V and 13 bases for J; bases not matched to a gene: 7. CDR3 length: 11 residues. This CDR3 reads CAWRRQGPKYF. The CDR3 DNA follows: TGTGCCTGGAGACGACAGGGCCCGAAGTATTTT. The entire variable domain, with the rest obtained from reference TRBV30 and TRBJ2-3, is as follows: SQTIHQWPATLVQPVGSPLSLECTVEGTSNPNLYWYRQAAGRGLQLLFYSVGIGQISSEVPQNLSASRPQDRQFILSSKKLLLSDSGFYLCAWRRQGPKYFGPGTRLTVL.

The chain combines TRBV3-1 (or the pseudogene TRBV3-2) with TRBJ1-5; TRBD1 might be the D (6 bases). This CDR3 comprises 13 residues. Germline CDR1 reads LGHDT; CDR2 reads YNNKEL (reference sequence). V lost 4 bases and J lost 5, with 9 bases in between. CDR3 bases: TGTGCCAGCAGCCTGTACAGGGATCAGCCCCAGCATTTT. This encodes CASSLYRDQPQHF.

The chain has TRBV5-1 and TRBJ2-3; 10 bases map to TRBD2. Per the germline V gene, CDR1 is SGHRS and CDR2 is YFSETQ. V trimming: 2 bases; J trimming: 2 bases; junction bases outside the gene matches: 5. The length of the CDR3 is 16 residues. As DNA, the CDR3 is TGCGCCAGCAGCTTACGGACTAGCGGTGCCACAGATACGCAGTATTTT. Its protein is CASSLRTSGATDTQYF.

The V and J genes are TRBV11-2 and TRBJ2-2; 7 bases are shared with TRBD2. V lost 0 bases to trimming and J lost 4 bases; unmatched junction nucleotides: 5. Germline V gene lookup returns CDR1 SGHAT and CDR2 FQNNGV. The CDR3 covers 16 residues. The chain's CDR3 is CASSLDGGIFTGELFF. CDR3 DNA sequence: TGTGCCAGCAGCTTAGACGGGGGGATTTTCACCGGGGAGCTGTTTTTT. Full variable domain (remainder filled in from reference TRBV11-2 and TRBJ2-2): EAGVAQSPRYKIIEKRQSVAFWCNPISGHATLYWYQQILGQGPKLLIQFQNNGVVDDSQLPKDRFSAERLKGVDSTLKIQPAKLEDSAVYLCASSLDGGIFTGELFFGEGSRLTVL.

The chain links TRBV5-1 to TRBJ2-2; weak D call: TRBD2 (5 bases). This CDR3 has 16 amino acids. Germline CDR1 reads SGHRS; CDR2 reads YFSETQ. V was pared by 2 bases and J by 3 bases, with 14 bases between. This CDR3 reads CASSLSGAGDTGELFF. As DNA, the CDR3 is TGCGCCAGCAGCTTATCCGGAGCCGGGGACACCGGGGAGCTGTTTTTT.

The V and J genes are TRBV21-1 and TRBJ1-2; TRBD1 is taken as the D call from the table, unchecked against the DNA. TRBV21-1 is labeled a pseudogene. The CDR3 spans 15 residues. CDR3 bases: TGTGCCAGCTTCTATCGACAGGGGCTCGGAGGTGGCTACACCTTC. It is translated as CASFYRQGLGGGYTF.

The genes are TRBV27 and TRBJ2-7; possibly TRBD1 for D (6 bases). Germline CDR1 and CDR2: MNHEY and SMNVEV (reference sequence). The CDR3 covers 14 residues. Trimming stripped 5 bases from V and 3 bases from J, with 14 bases between. CDR3 sequence (DNA): TGTGCCAGCAGTGACTCGGGACATCTCTACGAGCAGTACTTC. It translates to CASSDSGHLYEQYF.

The J gene is TRBJ2-1, the V gene TRBV3-1 (or the pseudogene TRBV3-2); 9 bases agree with TRBD2. With 0 bases clipped from V and 4 bases from J, the junction kept 10 bases outside the gene matches. CDR1 and CDR2 from the germline V gene are LGHDT and YNNKEL (reference sequence). The CDR3 is made up of 18 amino acids. Written as DNA, the CDR3 is TGTGCCAGCAGCCAAGAGGTCTCGCGGGGGGGATCTTACAATGAGCAGTTCTTC. The encoded protein is CASSQEVSRGGSYNEQFF.